A selection of T cell receptor beta chains follows, all from one sample in a study of T cell changes during pregnancy in multiple sclerosis. Clones were sequenced by immunoSEQ multiplex PCR, and TCRdb holds only the in-frame ones, with some missing. In the table there are over 80,000 clones, approximately 92% of which are singletons. The sequences come from peripheral blood, collected in the third trimester of pregnancy. The source of these receptors is a female donor in good health, enrolled as a control in a pregnancy study. The CDR3 runs from the conserved cysteine through the conserved F or W. The D gene is left open where the match is weak. A row's size may be missing; if present it is once, few, many or a size class.

cdr3_nt cdr3_aa j_call clone_size v_call d_call
TGTGCCAGTAGTATTGACAGGTGGGGCGAGCAGTACTTC CASSIDRWGEQYF TRBJ2-7 . TRBV19 .
TGCGCCAGCAGCCAAGAGGGCGTGGATGAGCAGTTCTTC CASSQEGVDEQFF TRBJ2-1 . TRBV4-1 .
TGTGCCAGCAGGAAGGGGACGGGAGGCACTGAAGCTTTCTTT CASRKGTGGTEAFF TRBJ1-1 . TRBV9 .
TGTGCCTGGAGTGTACGTGTGAGTGAGTCTTTTCTGCCCCAGCATTTT CAWSVRVSESFLPQHF TRBJ1-5 . TRBV30 .
TGTGCCAGTGACCCGTGTGAGCTCCTCGGGGGAGAAAAACTGTTTTTT CASDPCELLGGEKLFF TRBJ1-4 . TRBV19 .
TGTGCCACAACTGACAGGGCTGGAAACACCATATATTTT CATTDRAGNTIYF TRBJ1-3 . TRBV5-4 TRBD1
TGTGCCAGCACCTTCGGCGGGACAGGGGACAGTAATGAAAAACTGTTTTTT CASTFGGTGDSNEKLFF TRBJ1-4 . TRBV28 TRBD1
TGTGCCAGTAGTGCAGGGAATGAGCAGTTCTTC CASSAGNEQFF TRBJ2-1 once TRBV19 .
TGTGCCAGCCACCCTCCGGGACAGGTCCTTGGCGGTTACACCGGGGAGCTGTTTTTT CASHPPGQVLGGYTGELFF TRBJ2-2 once TRBV28 TRBD1
TGTGCCAGCAGCTTAGAGACCTTCGCTGGAGGGACAGATACGCAGTATTTT CASSLETFAGGTDTQYF TRBJ2-3 . TRBV7-8 .
TGTGCCAGCAGCCTAGAGAGCGGGAGCTCCTACAATGAGCAGTTCTTC CASSLESGSSYNEQFF TRBJ2-1 . TRBV27 TRBD2
TGTGCCAGCACCGGGACAGGGCAATACAATGAGCAGTTCTTC CASTGTGQYNEQFF TRBJ2-1 . TRBV27 TRBD1
TGTGCCAGCAGCAAGGACTTCGCCATCTACGAGCAGTACTTC CASSKDFAIYEQYF TRBJ2-7 once TRBV11-2 .
TGTGCCACCCCACTGCAGTGGGGGGGGGAGACCCAGTACTTC CATPLQWGGETQYF TRBJ2-5 . TRBV5-8 TRBD2
TGTGCCAGCAGTTTAAGACAGGGTAATGAAAAACTGTTTTTT CASSLRQGNEKLFF TRBJ1-4 . TRBV28 TRBD1
TGTGCCAGCAGTCGGGAGGGGGTCTACGAGCAGTACTTC CASSREGVYEQYF TRBJ2-7 few TRBV27 TRBD2
TGTGCCAGCAGCTTTCCGGGACTAGCTGGTGAGCAGTACTTC CASSFPGLAGEQYF TRBJ2-7 . TRBV7-2 TRBD2
TGTGCCAGCAGCACGAGACAAGCCTACGAGCAGTACTTC CASSTRQAYEQYF TRBJ2-7 . TRBV7-8 .
TGTGCCAGCTCACTATTGGACGGGATCTATGGCTACACCTTC CASSLLDGIYGYTF TRBJ1-2 . TRBV18 .
TGTGCCAGCTCTCTTAGCGGAAGCTCCTACGAGCAGTACTTC CASSLSGSSYEQYF TRBJ2-7 . TRBV28 .
TGTGCCAGCAGCCAATCGATAACAGGGGAATATGGCTACACCTTC CASSQSITGEYGYTF TRBJ1-2 . TRBV4-2 TRBD1
TGTGCCAGCAGCTTCCGCAGTGGCCCGAACACCGGGGAGCTGTTTTTT CASSFRSGPNTGELFF TRBJ2-2 . TRBV7-2 .
TGTGCCAGCAGTCCTAGCCTAGCGGGAGGGCACGAGCAGTACTTC CASSPSLAGGHEQYF TRBJ2-7 . TRBV27 TRBD2
TGTGCCAGAAGCTTGGGGGGGAGGTCCTACGAGCAGTACTTC CARSLGGRSYEQYF TRBJ2-7 . TRBV5-3 .
TGTGCCAGCAGTGATCCCGGACAGGGCCAAGAGACCCAGTACTTC CASSDPGQGQETQYF TRBJ2-5 . TRBV6-1 TRBD1
TGCGCCAGCAGCCACACAGGGGGCCGATACTACGAGCAGTACTTC CASSHTGGRYYEQYF TRBJ2-7 . TRBV4-1 TRBD1
TGTGCCAGTAGTACCGGGACAGGAGCCCGTCGCAACCAAGAGACCCAGTACTTC CASSTGTGARRNQETQYF TRBJ2-5 once TRBV19 TRBD1
TGTGCCAGCAGTTTAATCCACAGGGCTGGGGCCAACGTCCTGACTTTC CASSLIHRAGANVLTF TRBJ2-6 . TRBV28 .
TGTGCCACCAGCAGAGATCTGGCTGGACAGGCTAGCCATCAGCCCCAGCATTTT CATSRDLAGQASHQPQHF TRBJ1-5 . TRBV15 TRBD1
TGTGCCAGCAGTTTAGTCGGGACAGGGGACGGGGGCTACACCTTC CASSLVGTGDGGYTF TRBJ1-2 . TRBV28 TRBD1
TGTGCCAGCAGGACTGGACAGGGAGGAGTTGAAAAACTGTTTTTT CASRTGQGGVEKLFF TRBJ1-4 . TRBV28 TRBD1
TGTGCCAGTAGTCGGGACAGGGGGCATGGCTATGGCTACACCTTC CASSRDRGHGYGYTF TRBJ1-2 few TRBV19 TRBD1
TGTGCCAGCAAGGGGTATAGCAATCAGCCCCAGCATTTT CASKGYSNQPQHF TRBJ1-5 . TRBV2 .